This TCR beta chain comes out of a study of blood T cell repertoires in COVID-19. Study as a whole: The United States, Italy and Spain provided the acute and convalescent COVID-19 samples. T cells, B-cell-depleted T cells, or PBMCs provided the cDNA or gDNA that served as material.

This clone was recorded only once. Per the original data handling: Reference gene primer amplification yielded estimated nucleated cell counts. Libraries were prepared by immunoSEQ multiplex PCR; TCRdb keeps only in-frame clonotypes and omits some of them. The D gene and trimming were derived from the DNA, and the V and J assignments and clone size from that table. The table records 45,000 to 55,000 clones, roughly 88% of them present only once. This sequence originates from a human donor in a cohort sampled during active COVID-19. Sequencing input: peripheral blood.

The CDR3 protein is CASSPGQGNEKLFF. The CDR3 coding sequence is TGCGCCAGCAGCCCGGGACAGGGGAATGAAAAACTGTTTTTT. V gene TRBV5-1 combines with J gene TRBJ1-4; TRBD1 aligns across 10 bases. CDR3 size: 14 residues. Germline V gene lookup returns CDR1 SGHRS and CDR2 YFSETQ. Trimming removed 4 bases from V and 5 bases from J; junction bases left unmatched: 2. Based on the CDR3 plus reference TRBV5-1 and TRBJ1-4, the full variable domain is KAGVTQTPRYLIKTRGQQVTLSCSPISGHRSVSWYQQTPGQGLQFLFEYFSETQRNKGNFPGRFSGRQFSNSRSEMNVSTLELGDSALYLCASSPGQGNEKLFFGSGTQLSVL.